The source of this T cell receptor beta chain is a study of control samples from healthy donors and cancer patients (dated by TCRdb to 2018 to 2021). Library preparation was by the immunoSEQ multiplex PCR assay. TCRdb limited this immuneACCESS table to in-frame rearrangements with V and J called. A share of clones is missing; checked studies link under half to unresolved V genes, and the rest is unexplained. This sample lists tens of thousands of clones; 85% to 90% were detected once. Of the sample, 1.9% is held by the ten largest clones. CDR1 LGHDT and CDR2 YNNKEL are derived from the germline V gene (reference sequence). The junction carries 18 bases between V and J, which are trimmed by 8 bases and 7 bases respectively. Reading from cysteine to phenylalanine, the CDR3 counts 15 amino acids. Left in the record is the CDR3 DNA by itself, 45 bases read in frame from the first base. A word on this clone: It lacks a known antigen. No base quality values were provided; no much bigger clone lies one nucleotide off.

This TCR was sampled from a woman aged 55 to 70 with head and neck cancer. The chain links TRBV3-1 (or the pseudogene TRBV3-2) with TRBJ1-6; D gene: possibly TRBD1, on 5 matching bases. Sequencing input: PBMCs. At the DNA level, the sequence is TGTGCCAGCGGATTGCAGGGAGTTATAAATTCACCCCTCCACTTT. Translation gives CASGLQGVINSPLHF.